What follows are 27 T cell receptor beta chains derived from one specimen sequenced in a study of metastatic and nonmetastatic thyroid tumors. No treatment of any kind had been given to any patient before thyroid surgery. TCRdb re-called clones from the PCR reads using MiXCR. The sample holds 20,000 to 30,000 clones, around 14% seen once. The specimen was blood. The receptors come from a female donor with papillary thyroid cancer or a benign thyroid nodule (not recorded which). Some clones in this sample may be carry-over from other donors' samples.

The sample holds many counts of this clone. The chain uses TRBV3-1 and TRBJ1-2, with 10 bases identical to TRBD1. The CDR3 contains 16 residues. The germline CDR1 and CDR2 sequences are LGHDT and YNNKEL (reference sequence). V shed 4 bases and J 2 bases; nucleotides not matched to a gene: 7. This CDR3 reads CASSLWDRGGNYGYTF. The DNA for the CDR3 is TGTGCCAGCAGCCTCTGGGACAGGGGAGGAAACTATGGCTACACCTTC. Drawing the rest from reference TRBV3-1 and TRBJ1-2, the complete variable domain is DTAVSQTPKYLVTQMGNDKSIKCEQNLGHDTMYWYKQDSKKFLKIMFSYNNKELIINETVPNRFSPKSPDKAHLNLHINSLELGDSAVYFCASSLWDRGGNYGYTFGSGTRLTVV.

This clone is categorized as medium-sized. Other DNA sequences from this sample encode an identical CDR3 as well. V gene TRBV6-1 combines with J gene TRBJ2-7, with a tentative D call TRBD1 (6 bases). The CDR3 has 12 residues. V was pared by 5 bases and J by 6 bases, with 11 bases between. The germline V gene has CDR1 MNHNS and CDR2 SASEGT. The CDR3 bases are TGTGCCAGCAGTCGACAGACAGGCGAGCAGTACTTC. Translation gives CASSRQTGEQYF.

This clone was found many times. The gene calls are TRBV27 and TRBJ1-5, with D unresolved. Trimming shortened V by 9 bases and J by 2 bases, and 5 bases separated the two germline ends. The CDR3 extends over 11 amino acids. CDR1 and CDR2 from the germline V gene are MNHEY and SMNVEV (reference sequence). CDR3: CASGGNQPQHF. The CDR3 coding sequence is TGTGCCAGTGGGGGCAATCAGCCCCAGCATTTT.

The V and J genes are TRBV7-6 and TRBJ2-1, with 10 positions matching TRBD1. The junction had 4 bases not matched to a gene; V was cut back by 4 bases and J by 4 bases. There are 15 residues in the CDR3. Germline assignment: CDR1 SGHVS and CDR2 FNYEAQ. The CDR3 sequence: CASSYGQGEYNEQFF. Here the CDR3 DNA reads TGTGCCAGCAGCTACGGACAGGGGGAATACAATGAGCAGTTCTTC.

This clone was seen repeatedly, ten times or more. The rearrangement links TRBV7-8 to TRBJ1-1; D is perhaps TRBD1 (6 bases). The CDR3 consists of 18 residues. Germline CDR1 is SGHVS and CDR2 is FQNEAQ. The V end was cut by 5 bases, the J end by 1 base, with 23 bases between. CDR3: CASSLDPLLTGENTEAFF. The CDR3 DNA follows: TGTGCCAGCAGCCTCGACCCGTTACTGACAGGAGAGAACACTGAAGCTTTCTTT.

The rearrangement links TRBV28 to TRBJ2-6; 7 nucleotides match TRBD2. Per the germline V gene, CDR1 is MDHEN and CDR2 is SYDVKM. There are 16 residues in the CDR3. Losses at the gene ends were 8 bases for V and 2 bases for J; bases not matched to a gene: 9. The CDR3 protein is CASSPGGGAGANVLTF. The CDR3 DNA follows: TGTGCCAGCTCCCCCGGGGGAGGGGCTGGGGCCAACGTCCTGACTTTC. Looking up the rest from reference TRBV28 and TRBJ2-6 gives the full variable domain: DVKVTQSSRYLVKRTGEKVFLECVQDMDHENMFWYRQDPGLGLRLIYFSYDVKMKEKGDIPEGYSVSREKKERFSLILESASTNQTSMYLCASSPGGGAGANVLTFGAGSRLTVL.

This clone was detected ten times or more. This sequence may be a read error, since a much larger clone differs from it by one base. V gene TRBV27 combines with J gene TRBJ1-6, with a possible D match to TRBD1 (5 bases). CDR3 length: 14 residues. The V gene lost 8 bases and the J gene lost 0 bases, with 8 bases spanning the gap. The V gene's germline CDR1 is MNHEY and CDR2 SMNVEV (reference sequence). Written as DNA, the CDR3 is TGTGCCAGCCTTGGGGGCTCCTATAATTCACCCCTCCACTTT. It yields the protein CASLGGSYNSPLHF.

V usage is TRBV20-1 and J usage is TRBJ2-1, with D possibly being TRBD1 or TRBD2 (6 bases each). The CDR3 length is 14 residues. The germline V gene encodes CDR1 DFQATT and CDR2 SNEGSKA (reference sequence). Trimming removed 6 bases at V and 4 bases at J, with 16 bases between. Written as DNA, the CDR3 is TGCAGTGCCGCGCTCGGGGGCGAATACAATGAGCAGTTCTTC. Its protein product is CSAALGGEYNEQFF.

This clone was seen ten or more times. The chain is built from TRBV25-1 and TRBJ2-5; D remains unclear. Trimming cost V 1 base and J 2 bases, with 5 bases left between them. This CDR3 spans 13 amino acids. CDR1 MGHDK and CDR2 SYGVNS come from the germline V gene. For the CDR3, the DNA is TGTGCCAGCAGTGAATGGCCTCAAGAGACCCAGTACTTC. Encoded protein: CASSEWPQETQYF.

The rearrangement links TRBV7-2 to TRBJ2-2, with no clear D. Germline V lookup: CDR1 SGHTA, CDR2 FQGNSA. V shed 0 bases and J shed 5 bases, with 16 bases lying between them. CDR3 length: 17 residues. The CDR3 DNA follows: TGTGCCAGCAGCTTAGCGGACCAGCAGGTCAATACCGGGGAGCTGTTTTTT. It codes for CASSLADQQVNTGELFF.

The chain couples TRBV19 to TRBJ2-1; D assignment may be TRBD1 or TRBD2 (5 bases each). Germline V gives CDR1 LNHDA, CDR2 SQIVND (reference sequence). Trimming pared 6 bases from V and 15 bases from J, leaving 18 bases between. The CDR3 has 12 residues. Here the CDR3 DNA reads TGTGCCAGTAGCCCCGGGACCACTTTCCGGTTCTTC. Translating gives CASSPGTTFRFF. Variable domain in full (rest from reference TRBV19 and TRBJ2-1): DGGITQSPKYLFRKEGQNVTLSCEQNLNHDAMYWYRQDPGQGLRLIYYSQIVNDFQKGDIAEGYSVSREKKESFPLTVTSAQKNPTAFYLCASSPGTTFRFFGPGTRLTVL.

The table lists this clone with many counts. The chain has TRBV12-3 or TRBV12-4 and TRBJ1-5; D is perhaps TRBD1 (5 bases). V lost 4 bases, J lost 3 bases, and 10 bases lay in between. The CDR3 length is 14 residues. For the CDR3, the DNA is TGTGCCAGCAGTTCCGCAGGGTTCAATCAGCCCCAGCATTTT. Translating gives CASSSAGFNQPQHF.

This clone was detected many times. The chain links TRBV6-1 to TRBJ2-5; D not resolved. Per germline, CDR1 MNHNS and CDR2 SASEGT. The CDR3 has 13 amino acids. Trimming left V 5 bases short and J 2 bases short, with 9 bases between. The CDR3 coding sequence is TGTGCCAGCAGTTGGACGGCGCAAGAGACCCAGTACTTC. Translating gives CASSWTAQETQYF.

This clone has a count of ten or more. The CDR3, as DNA: TGTGCCAGCAGCTCTACCGGGACAGGGTCCTACGAGCAGTACTTC. The encoded protein is CASSSTGTGSYEQYF. V gene TRBV7-9 combines with J gene TRBJ2-7, with 9 positions matching TRBD1. The CDR3 spans 15 residues. Germline CDR1 and CDR2: SEHNR and FQNEAQ (reference sequence). V trimming: 4 bases; J trimming: 1 base; junction bases outside the gene matches: 5. The full variable domain, with the rest looked up from reference TRBV7-9 and TRBJ2-7, is DTGVSQNPRHKITKRGQNVTFRCDPISEHNRLYWYRQTLGQGPEFLTYFQNEAQLEKSRLLSDRFSAERPKGSFSTLEIQRTEQGDSAMYLCASSSTGTGSYEQYFGPGTRLTVT.

By share, this clone ranks as medium-sized. V and J are TRBV20-1 and TRBJ2-7, with TRBD1 as a possible D gene (6 bases). CDR3 length: 11 amino acids. V was shortened by 5 bases and J by 2 bases, with 7 bases between the two germline ends. The germline CDR1 and CDR2 sequences are DFQATT and SNEGSKA (reference sequence). In DNA form, the CDR3 reads TGCAGTGCTGACAGGACCTACGAGCAGTACTTC. Translating gives CSADRTYEQYF.

This clone ranks as medium-sized. CDR3 amino acids: CAWSVPGGANGYTF. CDR3 bases: TGTGCCTGGAGTGTACCAGGGGGCGCAAATGGCTACACCTTC. The rearrangement joins TRBV30 to TRBJ1-2; 8 positions match TRBD1. Germline V gene lookup returns CDR1 GTSNPN and CDR2 SVGIG (reference sequence). This CDR3 contains 14 residues. Germline trimming cut 0 bases from V and 6 bases from J; bases unmatched to any gene: 6. The full variable domain, with the rest looked up from reference TRBV30 and TRBJ1-2, is SQTIHQWPATLVQPVGSPLSLECTVEGTSNPNLYWYRQAAGRGLQLLFYSVGIGQISSEVPQNLSASRPQDRQFILSSKKLLLSDSGFYLCAWSVPGGANGYTFGSGTRLTVV.

This clone was counted many times. A read error may be the cause here, since a much bigger clone is one base away. The sample contains more than one DNA sequence encoding this CDR3. The genes are TRBV6-1 and TRBJ1-6; TRBD1 is a possible D gene (6 bases). Between the trimmed V and J ends, which lost 4 bases and 0 bases, there was a span of 13 bases. The CDR3 totals 17 residues. Germline V lookup: CDR1 MNHNS, CDR2 SASEGT. The CDR3 reads CASSVRGQSSYNSPLHF. The CDR3 DNA sequence: TGTGCCAGCAGTGTCCGGGGACAAAGCTCCTATAATTCACCCCTCCACTTT.

In its sample, this clone was seen many times. The chain employs TRBV24-1 and TRBJ2-7; the match to TRBD1 covers 9 bases. This CDR3 has 15 amino acids. Germline CDR1 is KGHDR and CDR2 is SFDVKD. The V segment lost 5 bases and the J segment 2 bases; nucleotides outside the gene matches: 6. This CDR3 reads CATSAGGQGTYEQYF. CDR3 DNA: TGTGCCACCAGTGCCGGGGGACAGGGAACCTACGAGCAGTACTTC.

This clone has ten or more counts. V usage is TRBV6-1 and J usage is TRBJ2-7; perhaps D is TRBD1 or TRBD2 (5 bases each). CDR1 and CDR2 from the germline V gene are MNHNS and SASEGT. V was clipped by 6 bases and J by 2 bases, with 14 bases between them. The CDR3 is made up of 14 amino acids. CDR3: CASSPSEGPYEQYF. The CDR3 coding sequence is TGTGCCAGCAGCCCCAGCGAGGGGCCCTACGAGCAGTACTTC.

This clone was observed at least ten times. A much bigger clone sits one base away, suggesting this may be a read error. In the same sample, other DNA sequences code for this CDR3. The rearrangement joins TRBV2 to TRBJ2-7; D gene ambiguous. Germline lookup yields CDR1 SNHLY and CDR2 FYNNEI. Trimming left V 11 bases short and J 8 bases short, with 19 bases between. The CDR3 is made up of 12 amino acids. DNA of the CDR3: TGTGCCGGCCGCGAGGTGGGAACCAAGCAGTACTTC. Its translation: CAGREVGTKQYF.

The rearrangement links TRBV20-1 to TRBJ1-5, with 9 bases lining up with TRBD1. Per germline, CDR1 DFQATT and CDR2 SNEGSKA (reference sequence). CDR3 length equals 14 residues. The V segment lost 5 bases and the J segment 6 bases; nucleotides outside the gene matches: 8. The CDR3 reads CSAVDRGKIQPQHF. The CDR3 DNA follows: TGCAGTGCTGTGGACAGGGGCAAGATTCAGCCCCAGCATTTT.

This clone was recorded many times. The genes are TRBV5-4 and TRBJ1-2, with D possibly matching TRBD1 (5 bases). V shed 1 base and J shed 4 bases, with 8 bases lying between them. Looked up from germline, CDR1 is SGHNT and CDR2 is YYREEE (reference sequence). The CDR3 totals 13 residues. This CDR3 reads CASSLQGGYGYTF. Written as DNA, the CDR3 is TGTGCCAGCAGCTTGCAGGGAGGCTATGGCTACACCTTC. Full variable domain (rest looked up from reference TRBV5-4 and TRBJ1-2): ETGVTQSPTHLIKTRGQQVTLRCSSQSGHNTVSWYQQALGQGPQFIFQYYREEENGRGNFPPRFSGLQFPNYSSELNVNALELDDSALYLCASSLQGGYGYTFGSGTRLTVV.

This clone was seen ten or more times. The rearrangement joins TRBV7-3 to TRBJ2-7; D remains ambiguous. The V end was cut by 2 bases, the J end by 4 bases, with 9 bases between. This CDR3 comprises 13 residues. The germline V gene has CDR1 SGHTA and CDR2 FQGTGA. In nucleotides, the CDR3 is TGTGCCAGCAGCTTACAGATCGGTTACGAGCAGTACTTC. Amino acid sequence: CASSLQIGYEQYF.

This clone came up many times. This chain joins TRBV20-1 and TRBJ1-3; the match to TRBD1 covers 7 bases. Per germline, CDR1 DFQATT and CDR2 SNEGSKA (reference sequence). Trimming took 2 bases from V and 4 from J; bases not matched to a gene: 5. The CDR3 has 14 amino acids. DNA of the CDR3: TGCAGTGCTAGAACAGGGGCGCCGGGAAACACCATATATTTT. This sequence encodes CSARTGAPGNTIYF.

This clone was counted many times. This sequence joins TRBV11-1 and TRBJ1-2; D perhaps matches TRBD1 (5 bases). The germline gives CDR1 SGHAT, CDR2 FQDESV (reference sequence). Trimming removed 1 base from V and 8 bases from J, with 20 bases in between. The CDR3 is 16 residues long. The CDR3 DNA is TGTGCCAGCAGCTTAGATAGGGACGAGGGCGTTCTAGGCTACACCTTC. This codes for CASSLDRDEGVLGYTF.

This clone appeared many times. This chain uses TRBV28 with TRBJ1-5; TRBD1 matches at 9 bases. The CDR3 loop spans 15 amino acids. In germline, CDR1 is MDHEN, CDR2 SYDVKM. Losses at the gene ends were 6 bases for V and 3 bases for J; bases not matched to a gene: 6. CDR3 nucleotide sequence: TGTGCCAGCAGCCTTAACAGGGGGCTCAATCAGCCCCAGCATTTT. Its translation is CASSLNRGLNQPQHF.

This clone was seen a handful of times. The chain employs TRBV2 and TRBJ2-6; TRBD1 matches at 7 bases. CDR3 length: 17 amino acids. V lost 8 bases to trimming and J lost 0 bases; unmatched junction nucleotides: 10. Germline V gene sequence: CDR1 SNHLY, CDR2 FYNNEI. The CDR3 bases are TGTGCCAGCCGACAGGGATCAGCTAGCTCTGGGGCCAACGTCCTGACTTTC. Amino acids: CASRQGSASSGANVLTF. The whole variable domain, remainder taken from reference TRBV2 and TRBJ2-6, is EPEVTQTPSHQVTQMGQEVILRCVPISNHLYFYWYRQILGQKVEFLVSFYNNEISEKSEIFDDQFSVERPDGSNFTLKIRSTKLEDSAMYFCASRQGSASSGANVLTFGAGSRLTVL.